This entry lists 9 T cell receptor beta chains sequenced from one sample in a study of T cell responses to AZD1222 COVID-19 vaccine. Profiled with immunoSEQ multiplex PCR; TCRdb holds only in-frame clones, not every one. Of 120,000 to 150,000 clones in the sample, 85% to 95% are singletons; the top ten hold 1.5% to 2%. The sequencing used peripheral blood, collected on day 0 of AZD1222 vaccination. These receptors all come from an adult in good health.

The chain carries TRBV6-5 and TRBJ2-7; D is undetermined. Germline CDR1 is MNHEY and CDR2 is SVGAGI. V was shortened by 6 bases and J by 0 bases, with 9 bases between the two germline ends. The CDR3 extends over 13 amino acids. This chain's CDR3 is CASSLKFSYEQYF. Here the CDR3 DNA reads TGTGCCAGCAGCCTTAAGTTCTCCTACGAGCAGTACTTC.

The chain combines TRBV11-2 with TRBJ2-2; D is possibly TRBD1 or TRBD2 (5 bases each). This CDR3 has 16 amino acids. Trimming removed 2 bases from V and 4 bases from J, with 14 bases in between. The germline CDR1 and CDR2 sequences are SGHAT and FQNNGV. The CDR3 DNA reads as TGTGCCAGCAGCTTAATACGGGGAAGGGGCACCGGGGAGCTGTTTTTT. Residues: CASSLIRGRGTGELFF.

J is TRBJ2-7 and V is TRBV6-6, with 10 bases lining up with TRBD2. Germline CDR1 MNHNY, CDR2 SVGAGI (reference sequence). Trimming at V came to 5 bases and at J to 0 bases, leaving 4 bases not matched to a gene. CDR3 length: 15 amino acids. In DNA, the CDR3 is TGTGCCAGCAGTAAGACTAGCGGGCTCTCCTACGAGCAGTACTTC. Translating gives CASSKTSGLSYEQYF.

V gene TRBV7-8 combines with J gene TRBJ2-1; possible D gene TRBD1, 6 bases. This CDR3 contains 15 residues. V lost 2 bases to trimming and J lost 2 bases, with 10 bases between them. Per germline, CDR1 SGHVS and CDR2 FQNEAQ. CDR3 protein: CASSLLRGPYNEQFF. In DNA form, the CDR3 reads TGTGCCAGCAGCTTACTCAGGGGACCCTACAATGAGCAGTTCTTC.

This chain uses TRBV2 with TRBJ1-5, with a weak D call TRBD1 (5 bases). CDR1 and CDR2 (germline): SNHLY, FYNNEI. V lost 2 bases and J lost 3, with 8 bases in between. The CDR3 loop spans 14 amino acids. This chain's CDR3 is CASSEQGYNQPQHF. The CDR3 bases are TGTGCCAGCAGTGAACAGGGCTACAATCAGCCCCAGCATTTT.

The chain uses TRBV4-1 and TRBJ1-3, with 7 nucleotides matching TRBD1. This CDR3 comprises 17 residues. V trimming: 1 base; J trimming: 4 bases; junction bases outside the gene matches: 10. Germline-derived CDR1 and CDR2 are MGHRA and YSYEKL. Written as DNA, the CDR3 is TGCGCCAGCAGCCAAGGAATGGCGACAGGGAGGGGAAACACCATATATTTT. Translation: CASSQGMATGRGNTIYF.

The chain links TRBV7-9 to TRBJ2-2; D ambiguous. V was clipped by 4 bases and J by 3 bases, with 12 bases between them. Germline lookup yields CDR1 SEHNR and CDR2 FQNEAQ (reference sequence). This CDR3 contains 15 residues. The CDR3 sequence: CASSWTGLHTGELFF. In DNA form, the CDR3 reads TGTGCCAGCAGCTGGACCGGGCTACACACCGGGGAGCTGTTTTTT.

This sequence joins TRBV7-3 and TRBJ2-1, with 10 bases identical to TRBD2. The germline CDR1 and CDR2 sequences are SGHTA and FQGTGA. The J segment lost 7 bases and the V segment lost 5 bases, leaving 8 bases of the junction unmatched. This CDR3 is built from 15 residues. CDR3: CASSPRAGGVNEQFF. CDR3 sequence (DNA): TGTGCCAGCAGCCCAAGAGCGGGAGGGGTAAATGAGCAGTTCTTC.

The rearrangement joins TRBV6-4 to TRBJ1-4, with unresolved D. The germline gives CDR1 MRHNA, CDR2 SNTAGT. The CDR3 sequence is 15 residues long. Between the trimmed V and J ends, which lost 5 bases and 8 bases, there was a span of 18 bases. CDR3 loop: CASSPRPTRGEKLFF. The CDR3 coding sequence is TGTGCCAGCAGTCCCCGGCCTACCCGCGGCGAAAAACTGTTTTTT.